This T cell receptor beta chain was recovered during a study of T cells in localized non-small cell lung cancer. Measured with immunoSEQ multiplex PCR; TCRdb has only the in-frame clones, and not every one. The repertoire includes more than 45,000 clones, 80% to 85% of them detected once, and 17% sits in the top ten. With respect to this clone: What it recognizes is unknown.

Broader study findings: Greater blood T cell density accompanied longer overall survival. Uninvolved adjacent lung showed the highest T cell clonality, exceeding tumor.

The sequence was collected from a man aged 40-75 years with stage III lung adenocarcinoma. Source: peripheral blood mononuclear cells, taken before any cancer treatment.

For the CDR3, the DNA is TGTGCCAGCAGCCGCGACGATTACTATGGCTACACCTTC. This encodes CASSRDDYYGYTF. This chain joins TRBV7-9 and TRBJ1-2; D gene unclear. The CDR3 consists of 13 residues. V lost 5 bases and J lost 3, with 10 bases in between. Germline lookup yields CDR1 SEHNR and CDR2 FQNEAQ (reference sequence).